These 5 T cell receptor beta chains originate from one sample sequenced in a study of radiotherapy plus CTLA-4 blockade in lung cancer. Generated by immunoSEQ multiplex PCR, the TCRdb table keeps only in-frame clones and is missing some. The table has about 77,000 clones, over 65% seen once. The sample here was peripheral blood, taken from a patient treated with radiotherapy plus ipilimumab. The receptors originated from a human donor with non-small cell lung cancer whose response to radiotherapy plus ipilimumab could not be evaluated.

The rearrangement uses TRBV6-4 and TRBJ1-1, with D possibly being TRBD1 (5 bases). V lost 5 bases and J 0 bases, leaving 13 bases between the germline ends. The CDR3 sequence is 15 residues long. Germline CDR1 MRHNA, CDR2 SNTAGT. The CDR3 spells CASSSQGGVNTEAFF. CDR3 DNA: TGTGCCAGCAGTTCCCAGGGAGGTGTGAACACTGAAGCTTTCTTT.

The rearrangement links TRBV4-2 to TRBJ1-1, with a tentative D call TRBD1 (6 bases). V shed 4 bases and J shed 0 bases, with 18 bases lying between them. Germline loops: CDR1 LGHNA, CDR2 YNFKEQ. The CDR3 sequence is 17 residues long. CDR3 region: CASSPRGGEVMNTEAFF. The CDR3 region has the DNA TGTGCCAGCAGCCCCAGGGGAGGGGAAGTCATGAACACTGAAGCTTTCTTT.

The sample holds one count of this clone. The chain carries TRBV5-1 and TRBJ1-1, with D unclear. The CDR3 contains 15 residues. Trimming removed 2 bases from V and 1 base from J, with 12 bases in between. Germline CDR1 and CDR2: SGHRS and YFSETQ. CDR3 loop: CASSFLTPGNTEAFF. DNA of the CDR3: TGCGCCAGCAGCTTCCTCACACCGGGGAACACTGAAGCTTTCTTT.

The chain combines TRBV4-3 with TRBJ2-7; 7 nucleotides match TRBD1. This CDR3 has 14 amino acids. In germline, CDR1 is LGHNA, CDR2 YSLEER. V lost 4 bases to trimming and J lost 3 bases; unmatched junction nucleotides: 6. CDR3 residues: CASSPDRALYEQYF. CDR3 DNA sequence: TGCGCCAGCAGCCCAGACAGGGCGCTCTACGAGCAGTACTTC.

In this sample, this clone turned up a few times. The V call is TRBV5-1, the J call TRBJ1-6; 12 bases match TRBD1. In germline, CDR1 is SGHRS, CDR2 YFSETQ. After removal of 4 bases from V and 6 bases from J, the junction contained 5 bases not matched to a gene. The CDR3 totals 16 residues. CDR3 sequence reads: CASSLGQGAGNSPLHF. CDR3 DNA: TGCGCCAGCAGCCTGGGACAGGGGGCGGGTAATTCACCCCTCCACTTT.